This T cell receptor beta chain was retrieved from a study of early T cells in non-severe SARS-CoV-2 infection. The sample holds many counts of this clonotype. Its antigen is unknown. TCRdb re-derived calls from the 5' RACE reads in MiXCR, one entry per CDR3 protein. In the table there are about 27,000 distinct CDR3 sequences, roughly 4.4% of which are singletons. The CDR3 runs to 14 residues. Germline CDR1 SEHNR, CDR2 FQNEAQ (reference sequence). Trimming removed 10 bases from V and 2 bases from J; junction bases left unmatched: 10. Study observations and caveats: The VDJdb matching leaned toward anti-spike CD8 responses and overlooked private and CD4 specificities.

This chain links TRBV7-9 with TRBJ2-7; TRBD1 aligns across 8 bases. This TCR was sampled from an adult who was a healthcare worker with PCR-confirmed SARS-CoV-2 infection or an uninfected control (not recorded which). Specimen: whole blood. The CDR3 region has the DNA TGTGCCACCGCCGGGGGACAGGAACCCTACGAGCAGTACTTC. It specifies CATAGGQEPYEQYF.